These T cell receptor beta chains were read from a single sample in a study of monozygotic twins with inflammatory bowel disease. TCRdb reworked the 5' RACE reads into one entry per CDR3 protein, no DNA. The listing records approximately 330,000 distinct CDR3 sequences. Sequencing input: blood. These receptors came from a human donor with ulcerative colitis or Crohn's disease, or a healthy co-twin of an affected twin (not recorded which). The CDR3 runs from the conserved cysteine through the conserved F or W. Fields, in order: V gene, J gene, CDR3 protein.

TRBV6-4,TRBJ2-2,CAALAGARMDTGELFF
TRBV18,TRBJ1-2,CASSPTEGINYGYTF
TRBV7-2,TRBJ2-4,CASSLGREGANIQYF
TRBV27,TRBJ2-7,CASSLSTASYEQYF
TRBV7-2,TRBJ2-2,CASARDNTGELFF
TRBV10-2,TRBJ1-1,CASKENTEAFF
TRBV18,TRBJ1-5,CASSSRGQDGNQPQHF
TRBV27,TRBJ2-7,CASGTAGGSSYEQYF
TRBV30,TRBJ1-1,CAWSESGVAFF
TRBV7-2,TRBJ2-1,CASSLGGRDNEQFF
TRBV11-2,TRBJ1-5,CASSAEVTQPQHF
TRBV5-1,TRBJ2-7,CASSLGARAPGDEQYF
TRBV5-1,TRBJ2-3,CASSFIGREGQDTQYF
TRBV9,TRBJ2-6,CASSVLDVDHRVSGANVLTF
TRBV12-3/TRBV12-4,TRBJ2-4,CASSPDGQLAKNIQYF
TRBV20-1,TRBJ1-5,CSAGETGGEPQHF
TRBV5-1,TRBJ2-4,CASSLDSGQGIQYF
TRBV11-2,TRBJ2-3,CASSLEKPGLAGADTQYF
TRBV20-1,TRBJ2-7,CSARVSGQDYEQYF
TRBV11-2,TRBJ1-1,CASSLDWGPVSEAFF
TRBV14,TRBJ2-1,CASSHPKAGGPFNEQFF
TRBV7-2,TRBJ2-3,CASSSPPGQVRDTQYF
TRBV3-1,TRBJ1-4,CASSQDPGREKLFF
TRBV12-3/TRBV12-4,TRBJ1-1,CASNPRGTNTEAFF
TRBV28,TRBJ1-5,CASSHDRGRAQPQHF
TRBV15,TRBJ2-1,CATSREGGAGGAGEQFF
TRBV5-1,TRBJ2-7,CASSLYGTGTYEQYF
TRBV25-1,TRBJ2-7,CASRGATYEQYF
TRBV10-2,TRBJ1-5,CASSEAPGNSNQPQHF
TRBV5-4,TRBJ2-1,CASSRGLAGNNEQFF
TRBV7-2,TRBJ1-1,CASSFKGDREAFF
TRBV20-1,TRBJ2-7,CSAEPGPTYEQYF
TRBV12-3/TRBV12-4,TRBJ2-1,CASSFGYEQFF
TRBV18,TRBJ1-3,CASSPESGQYSSLVYF
TRBV7-9,TRBJ2-5,CASNPPLYLGETQYF
TRBV27,TRBJ2-1,CASSPETGPYNEQFF
TRBV15,TRBJ2-2,CATSLRPRDRDFAGELFF
TRBV7-9,TRBJ2-7,CASAGGGKYEQYF
TRBV20-1,TRBJ2-3,CSARNAGGGATQYF
TRBV5-1,TRBJ2-7,CASSLDRGSVYEQYF
TRBV7-2,TRBJ1-1,CASIDRGGMNTEAFF
TRBV20-1,TRBJ2-4,CSARDRLAKNIQYF
TRBV6-5,TRBJ1-5,CASSYPPETGVTANQPQHF
TRBV10-1,TRBJ1-1,CASSDSLGLGNTEAFF
TRBV5-1,TRBJ1-1,CASSLAGTGAGTEAFF
TRBV7-9,TRBJ1-1,CASSLSGGPEAFF
TRBV27,TRBJ1-2,CASSLSYREGYGYTF
TRBV20-1,TRBJ2-7,CSARGTGDRYEQYF